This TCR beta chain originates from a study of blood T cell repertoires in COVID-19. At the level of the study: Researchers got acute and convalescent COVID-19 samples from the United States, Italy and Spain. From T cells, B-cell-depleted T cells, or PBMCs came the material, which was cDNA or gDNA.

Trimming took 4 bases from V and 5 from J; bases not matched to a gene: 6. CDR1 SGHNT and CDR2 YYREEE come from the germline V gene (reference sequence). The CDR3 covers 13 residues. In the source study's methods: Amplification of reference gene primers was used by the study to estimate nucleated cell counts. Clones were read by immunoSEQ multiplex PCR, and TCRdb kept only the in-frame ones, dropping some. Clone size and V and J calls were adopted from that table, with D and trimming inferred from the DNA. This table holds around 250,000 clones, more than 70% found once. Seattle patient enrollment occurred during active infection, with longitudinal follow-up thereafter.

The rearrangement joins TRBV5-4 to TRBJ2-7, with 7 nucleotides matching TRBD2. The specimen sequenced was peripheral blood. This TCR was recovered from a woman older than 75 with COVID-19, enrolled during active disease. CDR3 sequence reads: CASSAGGSDEQYV. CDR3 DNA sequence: TGTGCCAGCAGCGCCGGGGGGAGCGACGAGCAGTACGTC.